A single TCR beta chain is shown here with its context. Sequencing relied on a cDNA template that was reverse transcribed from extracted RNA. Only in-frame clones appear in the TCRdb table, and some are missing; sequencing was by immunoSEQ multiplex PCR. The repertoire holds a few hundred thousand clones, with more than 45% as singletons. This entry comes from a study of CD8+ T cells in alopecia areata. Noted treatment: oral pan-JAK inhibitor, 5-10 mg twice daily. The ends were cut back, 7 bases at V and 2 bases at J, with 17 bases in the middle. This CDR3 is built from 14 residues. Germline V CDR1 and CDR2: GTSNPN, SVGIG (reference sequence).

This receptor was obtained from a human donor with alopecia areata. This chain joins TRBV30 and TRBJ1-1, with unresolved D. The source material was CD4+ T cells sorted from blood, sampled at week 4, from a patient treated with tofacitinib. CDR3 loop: CASGRAGDNTEAFF. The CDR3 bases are TGTGCCTCCGGTAGGGCAGGAGATAACACTGAAGCTTTCTTT.